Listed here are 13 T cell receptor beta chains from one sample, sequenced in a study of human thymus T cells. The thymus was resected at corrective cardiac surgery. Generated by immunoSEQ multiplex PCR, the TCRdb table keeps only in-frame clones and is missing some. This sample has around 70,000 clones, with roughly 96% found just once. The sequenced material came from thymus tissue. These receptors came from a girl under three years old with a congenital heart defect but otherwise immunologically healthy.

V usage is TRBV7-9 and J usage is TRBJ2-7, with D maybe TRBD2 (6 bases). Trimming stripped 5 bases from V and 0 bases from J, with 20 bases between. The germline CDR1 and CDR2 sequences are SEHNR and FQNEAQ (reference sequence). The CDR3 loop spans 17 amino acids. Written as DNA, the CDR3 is TGTGCCAGCAGCGCGGGAAGGGGCCTGCGTAGCTCCTACGAGCAGTACTTC. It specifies CASSAGRGLRSSYEQYF.

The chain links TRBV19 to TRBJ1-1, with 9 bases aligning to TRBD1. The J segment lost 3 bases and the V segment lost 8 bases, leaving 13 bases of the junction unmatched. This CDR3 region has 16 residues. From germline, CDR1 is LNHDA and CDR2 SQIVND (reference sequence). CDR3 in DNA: TGTGCCAGTTACTTACAGGGGGCGTTTGGATACACTGAAGCTTTCTTT. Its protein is CASYLQGAFGYTEAFF.

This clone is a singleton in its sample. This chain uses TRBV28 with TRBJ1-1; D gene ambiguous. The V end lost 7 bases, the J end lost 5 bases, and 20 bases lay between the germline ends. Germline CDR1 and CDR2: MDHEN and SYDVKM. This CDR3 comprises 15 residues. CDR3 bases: TGTGCCAGCACCCTCCCTCCCCCTGGCGGAACTGAAGCTTTCTTT. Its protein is CASTLPPPGGTEAFF.

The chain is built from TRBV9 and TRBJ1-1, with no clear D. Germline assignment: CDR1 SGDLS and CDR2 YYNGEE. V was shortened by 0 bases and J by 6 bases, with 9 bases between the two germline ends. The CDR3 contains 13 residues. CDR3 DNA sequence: TGTGCCAGCAGCGTAGTCCCTGTTTCTGAAGCTTTCTTT. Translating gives CASSVVPVSEAFF. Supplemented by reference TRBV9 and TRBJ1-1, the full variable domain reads DSGVTQTPKHLITATGQRVTLRCSPRSGDLSVYWYQQSLDQGLQFLIQYYNGEERAKGNILERFSAQQFPDLHSELNLSSLELGDSALYFCASSVVPVSEAFFGQGTRLTVV.

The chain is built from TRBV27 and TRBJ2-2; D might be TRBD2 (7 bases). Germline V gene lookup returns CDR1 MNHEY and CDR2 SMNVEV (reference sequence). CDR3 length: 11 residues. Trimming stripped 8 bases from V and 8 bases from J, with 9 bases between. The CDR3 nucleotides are TGTGCCAGCCGGGGGGCGGGGGAGCTGTTTTTT. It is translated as CASRGAGELFF.

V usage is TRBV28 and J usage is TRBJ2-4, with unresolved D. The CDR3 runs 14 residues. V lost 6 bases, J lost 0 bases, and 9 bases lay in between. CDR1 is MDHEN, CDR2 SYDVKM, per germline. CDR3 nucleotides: TGTGCCAGCAGACCGGAGATAGCCAAAAACATTCAGTACTTC. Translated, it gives CASRPEIAKNIQYF.

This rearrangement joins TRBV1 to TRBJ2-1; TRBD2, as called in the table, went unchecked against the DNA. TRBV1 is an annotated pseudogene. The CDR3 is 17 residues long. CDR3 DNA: TGCACCAGCAGCCAAGATCTGAGCAAGAGCTCCTACAATGAGCAGTTCTTC. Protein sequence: CTSSQDLSKSSYNEQFF.

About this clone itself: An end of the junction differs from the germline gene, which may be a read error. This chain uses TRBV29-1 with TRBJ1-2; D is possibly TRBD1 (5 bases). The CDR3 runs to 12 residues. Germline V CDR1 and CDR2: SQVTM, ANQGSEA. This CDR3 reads CSVEGTMYGYTF. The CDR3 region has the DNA TGCAGCGTAGAAGGGACTATGTATGGCTACACCTTC.

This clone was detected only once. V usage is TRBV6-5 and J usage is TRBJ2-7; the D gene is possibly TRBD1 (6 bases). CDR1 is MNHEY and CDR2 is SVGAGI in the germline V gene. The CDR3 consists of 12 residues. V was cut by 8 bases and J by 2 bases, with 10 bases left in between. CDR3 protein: CASRTDTYEQYF. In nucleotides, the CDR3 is TGTGCCAGCCGGACAGATACCTACGAGCAGTACTTC.

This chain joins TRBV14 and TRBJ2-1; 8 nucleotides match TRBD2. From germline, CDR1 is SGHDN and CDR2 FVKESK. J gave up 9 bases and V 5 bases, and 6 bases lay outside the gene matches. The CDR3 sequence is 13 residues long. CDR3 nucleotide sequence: TGTGCCAGCAGCTCCCAGCGGGAGAGTGAGCAGTTCTTC. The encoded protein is CASSSQRESEQFF. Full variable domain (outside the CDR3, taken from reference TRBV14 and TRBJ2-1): EAGVTQFPSHSVIEKGQTVTLRCDPISGHDNLYWYRRVMGKEIKFLLHFVKESKQDESGMPNNRFLAERTGGTYSTLKVQPAELEDSGVYFCASSSQRESEQFFGPGTRLTVL.

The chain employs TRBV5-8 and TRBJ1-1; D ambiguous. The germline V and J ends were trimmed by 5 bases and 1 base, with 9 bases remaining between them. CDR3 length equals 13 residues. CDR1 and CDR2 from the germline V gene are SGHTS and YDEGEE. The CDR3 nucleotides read TGTGCCAGCAGGGGCCGAGGGAACACTGAAGCTTTCTTT. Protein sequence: CASRGRGNTEAFF.

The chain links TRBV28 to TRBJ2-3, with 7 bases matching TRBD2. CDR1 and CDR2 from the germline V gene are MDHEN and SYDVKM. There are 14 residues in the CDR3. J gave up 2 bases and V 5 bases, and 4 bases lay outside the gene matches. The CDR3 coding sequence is TGTGCCAGCAGTCCTAGCGGCCTCACAGATACGCAGTATTTT. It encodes CASSPSGLTDTQYF.

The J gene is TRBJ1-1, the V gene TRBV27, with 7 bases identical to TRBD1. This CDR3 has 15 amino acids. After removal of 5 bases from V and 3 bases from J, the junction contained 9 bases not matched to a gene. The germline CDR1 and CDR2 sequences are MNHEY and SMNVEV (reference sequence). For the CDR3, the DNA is TGTGCCAGCAGTCCCCGCGGGACAGAGTACACTGAAGCTTTCTTT. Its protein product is CASSPRGTEYTEAFF.